This TCR beta chain was sequenced for a study of neurological immune-mediated disorders. The CDR3 consists of 18 residues. V was pared by 1 base and J by 0 bases, with 6 bases of the junction left unmatched. The germline V gene encodes CDR1 LGHNA and CDR2 YNFKEQ. Time point reported: longitudinal time-point 2. TCRdb re-analysed the 5' RACE reads in MiXCR, keeping a single row per CDR3 protein. The data contain about 80,000 distinct CDR3 sequences, around 6% of them singletons. This clonotype occurred many times. This chain links TRBV4-2 with TRBJ2-6; 7 nucleotides match TRBD2. What was sequenced was PBMCs. This clonotype was obtained from a woman in her sixties or seventies with multiple sclerosis. The CDR3 nucleotides read TGTGCCAGCAGCCAAGTGGGACGGGGGGTCTCTGGGGCCAACGTCCTGACTTTC. It specifies CASSQVGRGVSGANVLTF.